Following are 8 T cell receptor beta chains from one sample sequenced in a study of blood T cell repertoires in COVID-19. Method: immunoSEQ multiplex PCR; TCRdb's copy keeps in-frame clones and lacks some. The sample holds tens of thousands of clones, around 89% seen once. Material for sequencing was peripheral blood. The receptors were gathered from a human donor in a cohort sampled during active COVID-19.

The chain couples TRBV20-1 to TRBJ2-5, with 9 bases that match TRBD2. CDR1 and CDR2 (germline): DFQATT, SNEGSKA (reference sequence). Trimming at V came to 3 bases and at J to 5 bases, leaving 7 bases not matched to a gene. This CDR3 has 14 amino acids. The DNA of the CDR3 is TGCAGTGCTAGTTCGGGACTAGCTGGTGAGACCCAGTACTTC. Translating gives CSASSGLAGETQYF.

The CDR3 loop reads CASSVIPGGYNEQFF. The CDR3 DNA reads TGTGCCAGCAGCGTCATCCCCGGGGGATACAATGAGCAGTTCTTC. The V and J genes are TRBV9 and TRBJ2-1; perhaps TRBD2 as D (6 bases). Germline V lookup: CDR1 SGDLS, CDR2 YYNGEE. Trimming took 2 bases from V and 4 from J, leaving 13 bases between them. The CDR3 has 15 amino acids.

This clone showed up just once. V usage is TRBV18 and J usage is TRBJ2-1; a weak D match, TRBD1 (6 bases). The V gene lost 3 bases and the J gene lost 16 bases, with 19 bases spanning the gap. The CDR3 is made up of 13 amino acids. Germline CDR1 and CDR2: KGHSH and LQKENI. CDR3 sequence reads: CASSPTGGDFCFF. The CDR3 DNA sequence: TGTGCCAGCTCACCGACAGGAGGAGACTTCTGTTTCTTC. The full variable domain, rest sourced from reference TRBV18 and TRBJ2-1, is NAGVMQNPRHLVRRRGQEARLRCSPMKGHSHVYWYRQLPEEGLKFMVYLQKENIIDESGMPKERFSAEFPKEGPSILRIQQVVRGDSAAYFCASSPTGGDFCFFGPGTRLTVL.

Here the CDR3 DNA reads TGTGCCAGCAGCCAGCCGGGACTAGCGGGGGGGCTAGCCAAAAACATTCAGTACTTC. This sequence encodes CASSQPGLAGGLAKNIQYF. The gene calls are TRBV4-2 and TRBJ2-4; TRBD2 aligns across 16 bases. Germline values: CDR1 LGHNA, CDR2 YNFKEQ. The CDR3 loop spans 19 amino acids. V was clipped by 3 bases and J by 0 bases; unmatched bases: 5.

The CDR3 loop reads CASRHTPGQGTYEQYF. CDR3 in DNA: TGTGCCAGTAGACATACCCCGGGACAGGGCACCTACGAGCAGTACTTC. V and J are TRBV19 and TRBJ2-7; the match to TRBD1 covers 9 bases. The CDR3 totals 16 residues. The trim removed 6 bases at V and 2 bases at J, leaving 11 bases unmatched. Germline-derived CDR1 and CDR2 are LNHDA and SQIVND (reference sequence).

This clone is a singleton in its sample. CDR3 amino acids: CASSLLAGGPYEQYF. The CDR3 DNA reads as TGTGCCAGCAGCCTTTTAGCAGGGGGGCCGTACGAGCAGTACTTC. The chain combines TRBV6-5 with TRBJ2-7; D is possibly TRBD1 (7 bases). Germline CDR1 MNHEY, CDR2 SVGAGI. This CDR3 is 15 amino acids long. Deletions cut 6 bases from V and 4 bases from J, with 19 bases between.

The chain links TRBV7-9 to TRBJ2-1; perhaps TRBD1 as D (5 bases). Trimming removed 5 bases at V and 3 bases at J, with 17 bases between. CDR3 length: 16 residues. Germline V gene sequence: CDR1 SEHNR, CDR2 FQNEAQ (reference sequence). The CDR3 coding sequence is TGTGCCAGCAGCCCGTCGCAGGGAAGCCGCTACAATGAGCAGTTCTTC. Encoded protein: CASSPSQGSRYNEQFF.

This clone was detected only once. The CDR3 loop reads CASSVWTQAGETQYF. CDR3 in DNA: TGTGCCAGCAGCGTATGGACACAGGCGGGGGAGACCCAGTACTTC. V is TRBV9 and J is TRBJ2-5; D might be TRBD2 (6 bases). This CDR3 is 15 amino acids long. With 1 base removed from V and 5 bases from J, the gap between germline ends came to 15 bases. Germline V gene sequence: CDR1 SGDLS, CDR2 YYNGEE.